This T cell receptor (beta chain) was observed in a study of blood T cell repertoires in COVID-19. The authors' processing: How many nucleated cells were present was estimated from reference gene primer amplification. The data were produced by immunoSEQ multiplex PCR, yet TCRdb's version contains in-frame clones alone and is incomplete. V and J calls and clone size are as listed in that table; D and trimming were resolved from the DNA. The sample records around 170,000 clones, about 81% being singletons. The CDR3 spans 16 residues. The sequenced material came from peripheral blood. V and J are TRBV21-1 and TRBJ2-1; the table's D call, TRBD2, was not checked against the DNA. TRBV21-1 counts as a pseudogene. This receptor was identified in a woman of 80 years or more with COVID-19, enrolled during active disease. CDR3 residues: CASSPRTSGRYNEQFF. Written as DNA, the CDR3 is TGTGCCAGCAGCCCCCGGACTAGCGGGAGATACAATGAGCAGTTCTTC.